The clone carrying this T cell receptor (beta chain) came up once. There are 15 residues in the CDR3. Germline loops: CDR1 MNHNS, CDR2 SASEGT. Trimming stripped 5 bases from V and 2 bases from J, with 13 bases between. This sample is drawn from a study of shared clonotypes between healthy human individuals. At the level of the study: Aged 18 to 49, the donors were a couple of women and a few men.

Assay used: immunoSEQ multiplex PCR; TCRdb lists only in-frame clones, some missing. The sample holds about 340,000 clones, more than 60% seen once. It was into CD45RA+ naive and CD45RA-negative memory subsets that the CD4+ cells were split. This TCR was sampled from a man aged 30 to 45 in good health. The V call is TRBV6-1, the J call TRBJ1-3; D may be TRBD1 (6 bases). The sequenced sample was memory CD4+ T cells sorted from blood. Described subset: CD45RA-negative fraction. The CDR3 is CASSSGDLAGNTIYF. The CDR3 DNA is TGTGCCAGCAGTTCAGGGGATCTGGCTGGAAACACCATATATTTT.